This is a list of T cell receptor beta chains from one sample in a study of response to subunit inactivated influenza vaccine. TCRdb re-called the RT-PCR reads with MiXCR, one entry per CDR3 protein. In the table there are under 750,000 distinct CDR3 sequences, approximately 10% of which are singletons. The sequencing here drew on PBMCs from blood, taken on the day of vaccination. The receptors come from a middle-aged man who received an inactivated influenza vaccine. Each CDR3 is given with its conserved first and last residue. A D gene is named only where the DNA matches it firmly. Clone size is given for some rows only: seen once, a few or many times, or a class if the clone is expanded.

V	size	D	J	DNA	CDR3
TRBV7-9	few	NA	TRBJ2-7	TGTGCCAGCAGCCCCCGGGACGTCAAATGGGACGAGCAGTACTTC	CASSPRDVKWDEQYF
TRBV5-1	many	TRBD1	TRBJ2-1	TGCGCCAGCAGACTGCACCGGGACAGGGTGGATGAGCAGTTCTTC	CASRLHRDRVDEQFF
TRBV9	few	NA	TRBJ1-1	TGTGCCAGCAGCGGAGGCGGATTGATGAACACTGAAGCTTTCTTT	CASSGGGLMNTEAFF
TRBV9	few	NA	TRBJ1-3	TGTGCCAGCAGCCCAGAACCGGGACGGAAGGGAAACACCATATATTTT	CASSPEPGRKGNTIYF
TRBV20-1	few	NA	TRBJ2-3	TGCAGTGCTAGAGATGATCCGGATACGCAGTATTTT	CSARDDPDTQYF
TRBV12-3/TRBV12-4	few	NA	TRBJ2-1	TGTGCCAGCAGGGCGGGTCAAGGCCGCAATGAGCAGTTCTTC	CASRAGQGRNEQFF
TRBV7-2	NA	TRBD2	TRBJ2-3	TGTGCCAGCAGCTTAAAGGGACTAGCCCGCACAGATACGCAGAATTTT	CASSLKGLARTDTQNF
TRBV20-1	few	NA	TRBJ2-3	TGCAGTGCTAGAGCGCCGGAAGGCCTCACAGATACGCAGTATTTT	CSARAPEGLTDTQYF
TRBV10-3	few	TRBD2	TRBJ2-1	TGTGCCACCCAGGAGGTACAGGGACTAGCGGGAGTTGGTGAGCAGTTCTTC	CATQEVQGLAGVGEQFF
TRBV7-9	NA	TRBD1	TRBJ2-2	TGTGCCAGCAGCTCCACAGGGGCCACCGGGGAGCTGTTTTTT	CASSSTGATGELFF
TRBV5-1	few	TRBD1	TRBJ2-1	TGCGCCAGCAGCTTCGGGGACAGGGGACACAATGAGCAGTTCTTC	CASSFGDRGHNEQFF
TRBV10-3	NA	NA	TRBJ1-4	TGTGCCATCAGTAGGGGAGTCGAGACTAATGAAAAACTGTTTTTT	CAISRGVETNEKLFF
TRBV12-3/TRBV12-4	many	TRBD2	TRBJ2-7	TGTGCCAGCAGCCGGGGGGGCGGCAGCTCCTACGAGCAGTACTTC	CASSRGGGSSYEQYF
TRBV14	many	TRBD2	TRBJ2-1	TGTGCCAGCAGCCAATTAACGGGACTAGCGGGGACCGCGCAGTTCTTC	CASSQLTGLAGTAQFF
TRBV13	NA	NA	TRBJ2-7	TGTGCCAGCAGCGGGCAGCGTGAGAGGGAATACGAGCAGTACTTC	CASSGQREREYEQYF
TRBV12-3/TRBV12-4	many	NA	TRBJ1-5	TGTGCCAGCAGTTTATCCCCTAGCAATCAGCCCCAGCATTTT	CASSLSPSNQPQHF
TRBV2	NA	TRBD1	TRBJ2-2	TGTGCCACTTACAATGGACAGGGTGGTACCGGGGAGCTGTTTTTT	CATYNGQGGTGELFF
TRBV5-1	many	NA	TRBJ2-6	TGCGCCAGCAGCCCTGGTAACTCTGGGGCCAACGTCCTGACTTTC	CASSPGNSGANVLTF
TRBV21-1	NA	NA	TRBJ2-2	TGTGCCAGCAGCACATACCCTGGACAGACGAACACCGGGGAGCTGTTTTTT	CASSTYPGQTNTGELFF